This T cell receptor (beta chain) was sequenced for a study of blood T cell repertoires in COVID-19. Study overall: The United States, Italy and Spain provided the acute and convalescent COVID-19 samples. Sources were T cells, B-cell-depleted T cells, or PBMCs; the material itself was cDNA or gDNA.

V lost 5 bases to trimming and J lost 4 bases, with 8 bases between them. This CDR3 is built from 13 residues. Germline assignment: CDR1 MNHGY and CDR2 SAAAGT. Methods used by the authors: Amplification with reference gene primers provided the estimates of nucleated cell counts. Clones were read by immunoSEQ multiplex PCR, and TCRdb kept only the in-frame ones, dropping some. V, J and clone size reflect that table, while D and trimming were determined from the DNA. The repertoire includes 80,000 to 130,000 clones, 88% of them detected once, and around 6% sits in the top ten. This chain links TRBV6-8 with TRBJ2-2; no reliable D call. The TCR comes from a woman aged 55 to 70 with acute or convalescent COVID-19. Source material: peripheral blood. Here the CDR3 reads CASSPTFTGELFF. CDR3 DNA: TGTGCCAGCAGTCCGACATTCACCGGGGAGCTGTTTTTT.